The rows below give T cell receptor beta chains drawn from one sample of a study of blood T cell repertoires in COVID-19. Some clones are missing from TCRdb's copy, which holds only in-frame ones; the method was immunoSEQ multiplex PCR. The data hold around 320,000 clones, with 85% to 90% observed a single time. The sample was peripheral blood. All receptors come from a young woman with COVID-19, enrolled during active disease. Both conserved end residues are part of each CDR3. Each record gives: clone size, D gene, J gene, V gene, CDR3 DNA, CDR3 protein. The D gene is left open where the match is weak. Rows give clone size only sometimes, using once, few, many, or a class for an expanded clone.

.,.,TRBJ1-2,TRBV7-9,TGTGCCAGCAGCTTAACGGCAGGGATCCACACCTTC,CASSLTAGIHTF
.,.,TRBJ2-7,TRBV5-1,TGCGCCAGCAGCTTGGAAGGACTATCCTACGAGCAGTACTTC,CASSLEGLSYEQYF
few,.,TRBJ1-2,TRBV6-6,TGTGCCAGCAGTTACGTGGACGGACAGAAAAACTATGGCTACACCTTC,CASSYVDGQKNYGYTF
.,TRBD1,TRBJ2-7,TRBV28,TGTGCCAGCAGTTCCGGGACAGGAGGCTCCTACGAGCAGTACTTC,CASSSGTGGSYEQYF
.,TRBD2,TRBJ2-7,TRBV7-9,TGTGCCAGCAGCTTAGACGGGGGGGCTTACGAGCAGTACTTC,CASSLDGGAYEQYF
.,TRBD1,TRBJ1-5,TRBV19,TGTGCCAGTAAAAGGGGGGGGACAGGGCTTAGCAATCAGCCCCAGCATTTT,CASKRGGTGLSNQPQHF
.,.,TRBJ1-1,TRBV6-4,TGTGCCAGCAGCATGATGTGGGGCGGGAGCACTGAAGCTTTCTTT,CASSMMWGGSTEAFF
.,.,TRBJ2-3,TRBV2,TGTGCCAGCAGTAAAAACAGGGTCGTAAGGGCGACAGATACGCAGTATTTT,CASSKNRVVRATDTQYF
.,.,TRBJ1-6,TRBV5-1,TGCGCCAGCAGCCGGGAAAGCTCCTATAATTCACCCCTCCACTTT,CASSRESSYNSPLHF
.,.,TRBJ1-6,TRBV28,TGTGCCAGCCGAACACCGGGGGATTCACCCCTCCACTTT,CASRTPGDSPLHF
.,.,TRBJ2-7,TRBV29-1,TGCAGCGTTTCGACACGGTACGAGCAGTACTTC,CSVSTRYEQYF
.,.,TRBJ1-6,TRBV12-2,TGTGCAAGTCGCTTAGGATTTCGGTCTAACGGGAATTCACCCCTCCACTTT,CASRLGFRSNGNSPLHF
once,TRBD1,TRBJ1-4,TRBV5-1,TGCGCCAGCAGCTTGGACAGGGGGCACGAAAAACTGTTTTTT,CASSLDRGHEKLFF
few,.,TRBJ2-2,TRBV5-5,TGTGCCAGCATCAGGAGGACGACAGGAACCACCGGGGAGCTGTTTTTT,CASIRRTTGTTGELFF
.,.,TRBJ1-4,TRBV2,TGTGCCAGCAGGGGAGTCGATGAAAAACTGTTTTTT,CASRGVDEKLFF
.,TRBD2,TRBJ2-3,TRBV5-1,TGCGCCAGCAGCTTGTCCACTAGCGGGGGGGCCTGGGATACGCAGTATTTT,CASSLSTSGGAWDTQYF
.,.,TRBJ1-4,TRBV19,TGTGCCAGCAGTATACGGCGACTTTTTAATGAAAAACTGTTTTTT,CASSIRRLFNEKLFF
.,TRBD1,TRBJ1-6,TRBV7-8,TGTGCCAGCAGCATCGGACAGGGGCCAGGTTCACCCCTCCACTTT,CASSIGQGPGSPLHF
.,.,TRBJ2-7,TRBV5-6,TGTGCCAGCAGCTTGGATCCAGGGGCGAACTACGAGCAGTACTTC,CASSLDPGANYEQYF
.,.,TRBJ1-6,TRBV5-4,TGTGCCAGCAGCTCGGCAGGTTATAATTCACCCCTCCACTTT,CASSSAGYNSPLHF
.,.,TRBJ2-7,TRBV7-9,TGTGCCAGCAGCACTGGTTTAGCGGTAACCTACGAGCAGTACTTC,CASSTGLAVTYEQYF
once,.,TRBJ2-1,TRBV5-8,TGTGCCAGCAGCACTGGAGTTGGTGGGGCTCTCAATGAGCAGTTCTTC,CASSTGVGGALNEQFF
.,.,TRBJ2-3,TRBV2,TGTGCCAGCAGTCCGGGACTTTCGTTCACAGATACGCAGTATTTT,CASSPGLSFTDTQYF
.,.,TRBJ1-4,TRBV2,TGTGCCAGCAGTGGAAAGGGGGTTGCCAATGAAAAACTGTTTTTT,CASSGKGVANEKLFF
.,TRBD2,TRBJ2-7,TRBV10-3,TGTGCCATCACCGGAGCGGGGGATTACGAGCAGTACTTC,CAITGAGDYEQYF
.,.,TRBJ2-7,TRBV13,TGTGCCAGCAGCTATGGTGGGGATCGGGGGTACTTC,CASSYGGDRGYF
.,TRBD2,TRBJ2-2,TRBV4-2,TGTGCCAGCAGCCCTAGGACTAGCGGGGGGCTTGGCACCGGGGAGCTGTTTTTT,CASSPRTSGGLGTGELFF
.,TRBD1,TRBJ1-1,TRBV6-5,TGTGCCAGCAGGACCTCGGGGACAGGCCATGAAGCTTTCTTT,CASRTSGTGHEAFF
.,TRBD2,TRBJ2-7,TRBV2,TGTGCCAGCGGCTCCCAGCGGGGGCTCGTCGAGCAGTACTTC,CASGSQRGLVEQYF
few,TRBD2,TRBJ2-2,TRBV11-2,TGTGCCAGCAGCTCCGGACTAGCGGGGGTCCCCGGGTTTGCCGGGGAGCTGTTTTTT,CASSSGLAGVPGFAGELFF
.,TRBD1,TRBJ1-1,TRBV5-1,TGCGCCAGCAGCTTAGGGCCAGGGGGCGGGACTGAAGCTTTCTTT,CASSLGPGGGTEAFF
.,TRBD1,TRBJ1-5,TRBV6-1,TGTGCCAGCAGTGAGAGAGGGGGCCGGGGCAATCAGCCCCAGCATTTT,CASSERGGRGNQPQHF
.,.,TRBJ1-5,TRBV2,TGTGCCAGCAGCCGACAGCTAAATCAGCCCCAGCATTTT,CASSRQLNQPQHF
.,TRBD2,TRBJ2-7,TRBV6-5,TGTGCCAGCTCAGCGGGGGGCGAGCAGTACTTC,CASSAGGEQYF
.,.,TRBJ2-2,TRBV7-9,TGTGCCAGCAGCTCCGGAGGGGCCACCGGGGAGCTGTTTTTT,CASSSGGATGELFF
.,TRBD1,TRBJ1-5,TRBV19,TGTGCCAGTATGCTGCAGGGGGCGACTCAGCCCCAGCATTTT,CASMLQGATQPQHF
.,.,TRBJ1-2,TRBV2,TGTGCCAGCCATGTAGATAACTATGGCTACACCTTC,CASHVDNYGYTF
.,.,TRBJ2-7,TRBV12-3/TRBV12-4,TGTGCCAGCAGTCCCTACTTAGACGAGCAGTACTTC,CASSPYLDEQYF
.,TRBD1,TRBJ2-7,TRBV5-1,TGCGCCAGCACACGACAGGGTGGAACTTTAGGGTACGAGCAGTACTTC,CASTRQGGTLGYEQYF
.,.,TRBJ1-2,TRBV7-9,TGTGCCAGCAGCTTAGACCCCCACAGGCCCGACGACTATGGCTACACCTTC,CASSLDPHRPDDYGYTF
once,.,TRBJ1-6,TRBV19,TGTGCCAGTAGTCTCCAGGCAGGGGAGAATTCACCCCTCCACTTT,CASSLQAGENSPLHF
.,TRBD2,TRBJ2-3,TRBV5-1,TGCGCCAGTATCACTATTCCGGGGGGGTTCACAGATACGCAGTATTTT,CASITIPGGFTDTQYF
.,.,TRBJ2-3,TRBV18,TGTGCCAGCTCACCCCGTCTCTCAGATACGCAGTATTTT,CASSPRLSDTQYF
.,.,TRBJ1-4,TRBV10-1,TGCGCCAGCAGTGCCGGAGGTGGTAAACTGTTTTTT,CASSAGGGKLFF
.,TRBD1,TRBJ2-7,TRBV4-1,TGCGCCAGCAGCCATGGGACAGGGGCCTCATCGGGATCCTACGAGCAGTACTTC,CASSHGTGASSGSYEQYF